The rows below give T cell receptor beta chains drawn from one sample of a study of beta chain features in type 1 diabetes. Sequencing was performed with immunoSEQ multiplex PCR; in TCRdb, only in-frame clones are kept and a portion is missing. The sample has a few hundred thousand clones, roughly 9.8% seen once. Specimen: central memory CD4+ T cells from blood. The receptors shown here come from a man in his thirties or forties with type 1 diabetes. Each CDR3 is given with its conserved first and last residue. The D gene is left open where the match is weak. Some rows have no size entry. The others give once, few or many, or a class for an expanded clone.

V gene	clone size	D gene	J gene	CDR3 DNA	CDR3 protein
TRBV28	few	TRBD2	TRBJ2-7	TGTGCCAGCAGTCCGGGAGGGAGGGACGAGCAGTACTTC	CASSPGGRDEQYF
TRBV4-3	NA	NA	TRBJ2-5	TGCGCCAGCAGCCAAGATCATGGCAGGGATGAGACCCAGTACTTC	CASSQDHGRDETQYF
TRBV5-1	NA	TRBD1	TRBJ1-5	TGCGCCAGCAGCGCCGGGACAGGGGCATGGTCGGTCAATCAGCCCCAGCATTTT	CASSAGTGAWSVNQPQHF
TRBV5-1	NA	NA	TRBJ2-2	TGCGCCAGCAGCTTGTATGGCAGCTACACCGGGGAGCTGTTTTTT	CASSLYGSYTGELFF
TRBV29-1	few	TRBD1	TRBJ2-5	TGCAGCGTTGAAGGGGGGACAGGGTCTCGTAGGCAGTACTTC	CSVEGGTGSRRQYF
TRBV5-1	NA	NA	TRBJ2-1	TGCGCCAGCAGCCCCCTAGACCCTGGGAATGAGCAGTTCTTC	CASSPLDPGNEQFF
TRBV14	few	TRBD2	TRBJ2-3	TGTGCCAGCAGCCAAGAACCGGGACTAGTCACAGATACGCAGTATTTT	CASSQEPGLVTDTQYF
TRBV7-8	many	TRBD1	TRBJ2-5	TGTGCCAGCAGCTTGGGGACAGGGGACAAGAAGACCCAGTACTTC	CASSLGTGDKKTQYF
TRBV9	few	NA	TRBJ1-1	TGTGCCAGCAGCGTAGAGGGTGGGTCTGAAGCTTTCTTT	CASSVEGGSEAFF
TRBV14	NA	NA	TRBJ1-5	TGTGCCAGCAGCCCCCGTTACCAGGTCGATCAGCCCCAGCATTTT	CASSPRYQVDQPQHF
TRBV4-2	few	NA	TRBJ2-5	TGTGCCAGCAGCCCCCACCCAGGGGAGACCCAGTACTTC	CASSPHPGETQYF
TRBV7-2	NA	TRBD1	TRBJ1-3	TGTGCCAGCAGCTTAGCGGGGGGACAGGCCTCTGGAAACACCATATATTTT	CASSLAGGQASGNTIYF
TRBV28	many	NA	TRBJ2-5	TGTGCCAGCAGCCGGGGGACAGTGTACCAAGAGACCCAGTACTTC	CASSRGTVYQETQYF
TRBV13	many	TRBD1	TRBJ1-3	TGTGCCAGCAGCATAGTGACAGGGGTAAACACCATATATTTT	CASSIVTGVNTIYF
TRBV6-1	many	NA	TRBJ2-7	TGTGCCAGCAGTGCTTCAAGCGTTTCCTACGAGCAGTACTTC	CASSASSVSYEQYF
TRBV4-1	NA	TRBD2	TRBJ2-1	TGCGCCAGCAGCCGGGGGGGTAGCGGGGCCTCGTACAATGAGCAGTTCTTC	CASSRGGSGASYNEQFF
TRBV2	NA	TRBD1	TRBJ2-7	TGTGCCAGCAGTAGGGGACAGGGGGTTTCCTACGAGCAGTACTTC	CASSRGQGVSYEQYF
TRBV6-5	NA	TRBD1	TRBJ2-7	TGTGCCAGCAGTTACCTGACCGGGACAGGGCTCGGCGAGCAGTACTTC	CASSYLTGTGLGEQYF
TRBV5-1	NA	TRBD1	TRBJ2-7	TGCGCCAGCAGCTTGGCCTGGGGACAGAACTACGAGCAGTACTTC	CASSLAWGQNYEQYF
TRBV5-1	NA	NA	TRBJ1-1	TGCGCCAGCAGTCCGGTACCGGGCGGACATGAAGCTTTCTTT	CASSPVPGGHEAFF
TRBV5-1	NA	NA	TRBJ2-5	TGCGCCAGCAGCGCGTCTCCCGGGACACAAGAGACCCAGTACTTC	CASSASPGTQETQYF
TRBV28	NA	NA	TRBJ2-6	TGTGCCAGCAGACCCCGTGGGCAAGGGGGGGCCAACGTCCTGACTTTC	CASRPRGQGGANVLTF
TRBV4-3	NA	NA	TRBJ2-1	TGCGCCAGCAGCCAAGGGCTGTTCTCCTACAATGAGCAGTTCTTC	CASSQGLFSYNEQFF
TRBV28	many	TRBD1	TRBJ2-4	TGTGCCAGCAGTGCACAGGGGGCGTTAGCCAAAAACATTCAGTACTTC	CASSAQGALAKNIQYF
TRBV30	NA	NA	TRBJ1-5	TGTGCCTGGGGCGCTGTAAGCAATCAGCCCCAGCATTTT	CAWGAVSNQPQHF
TRBV19	few	TRBD1	TRBJ2-5	TGTGCCAGTAGTGCCAGGGGGAAAGAGACCCAGTACTTC	CASSARGKETQYF
TRBV28	NA	NA	TRBJ1-2	TGTGCCAGCAGTTCGCGGACCGGCTATGGCTACACCTTC	CASSSRTGYGYTF
TRBV7-8	NA	TRBD1	TRBJ1-5	TGTGCCAGCAGCCCTACCTGGCGGACAGGGCTCAATCAGCCCCAGCATTTT	CASSPTWRTGLNQPQHF
TRBV28	many	NA	TRBJ1-5	TGTGCCAGCGATCACCAGGGTTTCGGCAATCAGCCCCAGCATTTT	CASDHQGFGNQPQHF
TRBV9	NA	NA	TRBJ1-3	TGTGCCAGCAGCGTAGGGAACACCATATATTTT	CASSVGNTIYF
TRBV7-8	many	TRBD2	TRBJ2-2	TGTGCCAGCAGCTTGGCGGGGGGCCCCGGGGAGCTGTTTTTT	CASSLAGGPGELFF
TRBV27	NA	NA	TRBJ1-2	TGTGCCAGCAGTTGGAACGGCGCAGGGAACTATGGCTACACCTTC	CASSWNGAGNYGYTF
TRBV2	NA	TRBD2	TRBJ2-5	TGTGCCAGCAGTTCCAGACTAGCGGGAGCACAAGAGACCCAGTACTTC	CASSSRLAGAQETQYF
TRBV28	NA	NA	TRBJ2-2	TGTGCCAGCAGCTTAACCGGGACCGGGGAGCTGTTTTTT	CASSLTGTGELFF
TRBV5-1	few	TRBD1	TRBJ2-5	TGCGCCAGCAGCTTTACAGGGGGAGAAGGAGAGACCCAGTACTTC	CASSFTGGEGETQYF
TRBV27	few	NA	TRBJ1-4	TGTGCCAGCAGTTTAGGAGGTATAGAGGAAAAACTGTTTTTT	CASSLGGIEEKLFF
TRBV7-2	NA	TRBD2	TRBJ2-3	TGTGCCAGCAGCCAGACTAGCGGGAGTAGTACGCAGTATTTT	CASSQTSGSSTQYF
TRBV28	few	NA	TRBJ2-7	TGTGCCAGCAGTTTGGTATCTACCCTCTGGGAGCAGTACTTC	CASSLVSTLWEQYF
TRBV18	few	TRBD1	TRBJ2-1	TGTGCCAGCTCAATCTTGGCCGGGACAGCAGACAATGAGCAGTTCTTC	CASSILAGTADNEQFF
TRBV6-1	NA	NA	TRBJ1-5	TGTGCCAGCAGCTGGGACAAGAGCAATCAGCCCCAGCATTTT	CASSWDKSNQPQHF
TRBV7-3	NA	NA	TRBJ2-4	TGTGCCAGCAGCTTGGGGACAGCCAAAAACATTCAGTACTTC	CASSLGTAKNIQYF
TRBV5-1	NA	TRBD2	TRBJ2-3	TGCGCCAGCAGCTTGGGCGGGAGGGCTCTTTTAGATACGCAGTATTTT	CASSLGGRALLDTQYF
TRBV6-6	few	NA	TRBJ1-1	TGTGCCAGCAGTGGCACCACTGAAGCTTTCTTT	CASSGTTEAFF
TRBV2	few	TRBD2	TRBJ2-7	TGTGCCAGCAGTTCCTTTGGGGGCGGGAGGATCCACGAGCAGTACTTC	CASSSFGGGRIHEQYF
TRBV19	NA	TRBD2	TRBJ2-1	TGTGCCACCAGGGAGGGTAATGAGCAGTTCTTC	CATREGNEQFF
TRBV19	NA	TRBD2	TRBJ2-5	TGTGCCAGTAGTCCGCTTGTCGCGGGAGGGGGAGAGACCCAGTACTTC	CASSPLVAGGGETQYF
TRBV11-2	NA	NA	TRBJ2-2	TGTGCCAGCAGAAAAATCCATAGCCAGGGGACCACCGGGGAGCTGTTTTTT	CASRKIHSQGTTGELFF
TRBV29-1	NA	TRBD1	TRBJ1-1	TGCAGCAACGCCCGGAGTCAGGGGGGGGGTGAAGCTTTCTTT	CSNARSQGGGEAFF